The clone carrying this T cell receptor beta chain has ten or more counts. Its antigen is unidentified. These data belong to a study of Graves' ophthalmopathy and Graves' hyperthyroidism. Overall study results and limits: Most clonotypes expanded in thyroid above 0.001 frequency were present in blood too. Ophthalmopathy progression was predicted with about 67% sensitivity and about 74% specificity.

This CDR3 is built from 15 residues. The V end lost 1 base, the J end lost 4 bases, and 14 bases lay between the germline ends. CDR1 and CDR2 (germline): SGHVS, FQNEAQ. TCR beta CDR3 regions were amplified from RNA transcripts. HTBI primers served in a first-round RT-PCR, which a second-round multiplex PCR followed. One entry per CDR3 protein results from TCRdb running MiXCR on the multiplex PCR reads. The sample yields a few hundred thousand distinct CDR3 sequences, roughly 40% seen once. The rearrangement joins TRBV7-8 to TRBJ2-7; D may be TRBD1 (6 bases). The sample consisted of peripheral blood or thyroid tissue (not recorded which). This TCR derives from an adult man with Graves' hyperthyroidism. In DNA form, the CDR3 reads TGTGCCAGCAGCTTAGGTCGGGTAGGGGGTTACGAGCAGTACTTC. It translates to CASSLGRVGGYEQYF.